The 27 T cell receptor beta chains presented below share a single source sample, sequenced in a study of cytotoxic CD8 clonotypes in ibrutinib-treated CLL. Using immunoSEQ multiplex PCR, the repertoire was profiled, and TCRdb retains in-frame clones only, with some absent. The profile shows 250,000 to 350,000 clones, approximately 79% of them singletons. The source was PBMCs, collected at disease progression, from a patient treated with ibrutinib. Receptors were obtained from a human donor with chronic lymphocytic leukemia.

CDR3 loop: CASSANPAKGRDTQYF. Here the CDR3 DNA reads TGTGCCAGCAGTGCCAACCCGGCCAAAGGCCGCGATACGCAGTATTTT. The chain employs TRBV27 and TRBJ2-3; D is unclear. Germline lookup yields CDR1 MNHEY and CDR2 SMNVEV (reference sequence). Trimming pared 5 bases from V and 6 bases from J, leaving 21 bases between. The CDR3 totals 16 residues.

The CDR3 nucleotides read TGTGCCAGCAGTTTATTGTCGACATGGGTAGGGGACTCCTACGAGCAGTACTTC. Its translation: CASSLLSTWVGDSYEQYF. The chain links TRBV28 to TRBJ2-7, with D tentatively TRBD1 (5 bases). Germline values: CDR1 MDHEN, CDR2 SYDVKM. Trimming stripped 1 base from V and 0 bases from J, with 19 bases between. CDR3 length equals 18 residues.

The chain joins TRBV29-1 to TRBJ1-2; 11 bases match TRBD1. The germline V gene has CDR1 SQVTM and CDR2 ANQGSEA. CDR3 length: 13 residues. V lost 6 bases, J lost 2 bases, and 2 bases stayed unmatched. CDR3 sequence (DNA): TGCAGCGTATGGACAGGGGGCAACTATGGCTACACCTTC. Its protein is CSVWTGGNYGYTF. Combining the CDR3 with reference TRBV29-1 and TRBJ1-2 gives the whole variable domain SAVISQKPSRDICQRGTSLTIQCQVDSQVTMMFWYRQQPGQSLTLIATANQGSEATYESGFVIDKFPISRPNLTFSTLTVSNMSPEDSSIYLCSVWTGGNYGYTFGSGTRLTVV.

The V and J genes are TRBV4-3 and TRBJ2-7; weak D call: TRBD2 (6 bases). The CDR3 covers 15 residues. Trimming took 4 bases from V and 2 from J, leaving 15 bases between them. Per the germline V gene, CDR1 is LGHNA and CDR2 is YSLEER. CDR3 nucleotide sequence: TGCGCCAGCAGCCGAGGACTAAACGGGGCCTACGAGCAGTACTTC. Its translation is CASSRGLNGAYEQYF.

The chain links TRBV7-2 to TRBJ2-3; 9 bases are shared with TRBD2. The CDR3 covers 15 residues. Germline assignment: CDR1 SGHTA and CDR2 FQGNSA. With V trimmed by 7 bases and J by 2 bases, 7 bases remained unmatched. CDR3 nucleotide sequence: TGTGCCAGCACCCTGGTAGCGGGAGCCACAGATACGCAGTATTTT. It encodes CASTLVAGATDTQYF.

This clone was seen a few times. V and J are TRBV6-6 and TRBJ1-2; D is possibly TRBD1 (6 bases). V was shortened by 2 bases and J by 2 bases, with 6 bases between the two germline ends. The V gene's germline CDR1 is MNHNY and CDR2 SVGAGI (reference sequence). CDR3 length: 13 residues. CDR3 in DNA: TGTGCCAGCAGTTACGGACAGAACTATGGCTACACCTTC. It is translated as CASSYGQNYGYTF.

This chain joins TRBV5-5 and TRBJ2-3; the D call may be TRBD1 or TRBD2 (5 bases each). The CDR3 length is 15 residues. The germline gives CDR1 SGHKS, CDR2 YYEKEE (reference sequence). Trimming removed 4 bases from V and 6 bases from J, with 18 bases in between. The CDR3 DNA sequence: TGTGCCAGCAGCGGCCCGGGACCCCAAACGGATACGCAGTATTTT. It encodes CASSGPGPQTDTQYF.

The chain employs TRBV7-7 and TRBJ2-5; 12 nucleotides agree with TRBD2. Germline V gene sequence: CDR1 SSHAT, CDR2 FNYEAQ (reference sequence). V lost 5 bases and J lost 5; bases outside the gene matches: 9. CDR3 length: 16 amino acids. This CDR3 reads CASSTGLAGMRETQYF. For the CDR3, the DNA is TGTGCCAGCAGCACGGGACTAGCGGGCATGCGGGAGACCCAGTACTTC.

This chain connects TRBV4-1 to TRBJ2-7; 8 bases are shared with TRBD1. V lost 3 bases to trimming and J lost 2 bases; unmatched junction nucleotides: 9. The CDR3 loop spans 16 amino acids. Germline V gives CDR1 MGHRA, CDR2 YSYEKL. The CDR3 nucleotides are TGCGCCAGCAGCCATCAACCAGGGGGCGCTCCCTACGAGCAGTACTTC. Its protein product is CASSHQPGGAPYEQYF.

V and J are TRBV7-2 and TRBJ1-2, with D possibly TRBD1 on 5 matching bases. The CDR3 is 14 residues long. Trimming cost V 5 bases and J 0 bases, with 10 bases left between them. Germline-derived CDR1 and CDR2 are SGHTA and FQGNSA. DNA for the CDR3: TGTGCCAGCAGCAGGGGCCCCTCTAACTATGGCTACACCTTC. Its protein product is CASSRGPSNYGYTF.

The chain couples TRBV29-1 to TRBJ2-7, with TRBD2 as a possible D gene (6 bases). Between the trimmed V and J ends, which lost 7 bases and 3 bases, there was a span of 13 bases. Germline V lookup: CDR1 SQVTM, CDR2 ANQGSEA. This CDR3 spans 12 amino acids. The CDR3 coding sequence is TGCAGCGGAAGGACTACAGGCTACGAGCAGTACTTC. Translated, it gives CSGRTTGYEQYF.

V and J are TRBV5-1 and TRBJ2-1; 9 nucleotides agree with TRBD2. The CDR3 consists of 15 residues. The V gene end was trimmed by 0 bases and the J gene end by 8 bases; junction bases not matched to a gene: 6. Per the germline V gene, CDR1 is SGHRS and CDR2 is YFSETQ. This chain's CDR3 is CASSLGGLALDEQFF. For the CDR3, the DNA is TGCGCCAGCAGCTTGGGGGGACTAGCCTTGGATGAGCAGTTCTTC.

Concerning this clone itself: Germline and junction disagree at one end, which may indicate a read error. This chain joins TRBV5-6 and TRBJ1-4; 8 nucleotides match TRBD1. From germline, CDR1 is SGHDT and CDR2 YYEEEE. The CDR3 contains 12 residues. CDR3 sequence reads: CASSLAAGGIHF. CDR3 sequence (DNA): TGTGCCAGCAGCTTGGCAGCAGGGGGCATTCATTTT.

This clone was observed a handful of times. The rearrangement joins TRBV2 to TRBJ2-4; D is possibly TRBD1 (5 bases). This CDR3 region has 16 residues. Trimming shortened V by 6 bases and J by 0 bases, and 15 bases separated the two germline ends. Germline V gene lookup returns CDR1 SNHLY and CDR2 FYNNEI. CDR3 nucleotides: TGTGCCAGCAGGGAAAGAACAGGTCCAGCCAAAAACATTCAGTACTTC. This sequence encodes CASRERTGPAKNIQYF.

This clone showed up just a few times. The J gene is TRBJ2-6, the V gene TRBV4-3; D not certain. The germline V gene encodes CDR1 LGHNA and CDR2 YSLEER. Trimming took 0 bases from V and 0 from J, leaving 6 bases between them. The CDR3 runs 16 residues. The CDR3 loop reads CASSQDLRSGANVLTF. Here the CDR3 DNA reads TGCGCCAGCAGCCAAGATCTTCGCTCTGGGGCCAACGTCCTGACTTTC.

This rearrangement joins TRBV18 to TRBJ2-1, with 10 bases that match TRBD1. The V gene's germline CDR1 is KGHSH and CDR2 LQKENI. This CDR3 contains 16 residues. The trim removed 2 bases at V and 5 bases at J, leaving 6 bases unmatched. CDR3 residues: CASSPVRDRGHNEQFF. DNA of the CDR3: TGTGCCAGCTCACCAGTTCGGGACAGGGGTCACAATGAGCAGTTCTTC.

The chain couples TRBV7-8 to TRBJ2-6; 9 positions agree with TRBD1. The CDR3 extends over 17 amino acids. Germline loops: CDR1 SGHVS, CDR2 FQNEAQ. Losses at the gene ends were 5 bases for V and 3 bases for J; bases not matched to a gene: 8. The DNA for the CDR3 is TGTGCCAGCAGCCCCCGGGACAGGGTCGGTGGGGCCAACGTCCTGACTTTC. Encoded protein: CASSPRDRVGGANVLTF.

The J gene is TRBJ2-7, the V gene TRBV7-2, with 8 positions matching TRBD1. CDR1 and CDR2 from the germline V gene are SGHTA and FQGNSA. The length of the CDR3 is 15 residues. J gave up 2 bases and V 5 bases, and 8 bases lay outside the gene matches. CDR3 sequence: CASSTGTGVAYEQYF. In nucleotides, the CDR3 is TGTGCCAGCAGCACCGGGACAGGTGTTGCCTACGAGCAGTACTTC.

The chain recombines TRBV29-1 with TRBJ2-7, with TRBD1 matching over 7 bases. CDR3 size: 15 residues. Germline V gives CDR1 SQVTM, CDR2 ANQGSEA. The V and J ends lost 1 base and 3 bases, in that order; junction bases with no gene match: 9. The CDR3 DNA sequence: TGCAGCGTTGAAGTGGGCAACCGGGACAGCTACGAGCAGTACTTC. Amino acids: CSVEVGNRDSYEQYF.

The chain links TRBV5-1 to TRBJ2-2, with D possibly matching TRBD2 (6 bases). Trimming took off 0 bases at V and 6 bases at J, with 15 bases between the two ends. This CDR3 is 16 amino acids long. Germline-derived CDR1 and CDR2 are SGHRS and YFSETQ. The CDR3 DNA reads as TGCGCCAGCAGCTTGGTGGCCCTACTAGCCTCCGGGGAGCTGTTTTTT. Translated, it gives CASSLVALLASGELFF.

The gene calls are TRBV5-6 and TRBJ2-7; 8 positions match TRBD1. The V segment lost 2 bases and the J segment 5 bases; nucleotides outside the gene matches: 6. Germline CDR1 SGHDT, CDR2 YYEEEE. The CDR3 is 14 residues long. CDR3 in amino acids: CASSFGTGVHEQYF. CDR3 bases: TGTGCCAGCAGCTTCGGGACAGGTGTCCACGAGCAGTACTTC.

This clone is a singleton in its sample. The gene calls are TRBV28 and TRBJ2-2, with D perhaps matching TRBD1 or TRBD2 (5 bases each). Trimming shortened V by 7 bases and J by 2 bases, and 23 bases separated the two germline ends. The germline V gene has CDR1 MDHEN and CDR2 SYDVKM. The CDR3 covers 18 residues. In DNA, the CDR3 is TGTGCCAGCACCCACTGGGTGTGGGGACGTGTTAACACCGGGGAGCTGTTTTTT. This translates into CASTHWVWGRVNTGELFF.

The chain employs TRBV6-1 and TRBJ2-7; TRBD1 might be the D (6 bases). CDR3 size: 12 residues. Germline assignment: CDR1 MNHNS and CDR2 SASEGT. V was clipped by 7 bases and J by 3 bases, with 10 bases between them. The CDR3 coding sequence is TGTGCCAGCACAGGACAGAACTACGAGCAGTACTTC. Translation gives CASTGQNYEQYF.

V gene TRBV29-1 combines with J gene TRBJ1-5, with D possibly TRBD1 on 5 matching bases. CDR1 is SQVTM, CDR2 ANQGSEA, per germline. Trimming took 1 base from V and 6 from J, leaving 13 bases between them. The CDR3 runs 14 residues. CDR3 nucleotides: TGCAGCGTTGAAGGAGCGGGGGTTGGTCAGCCCCAGCATTTT. Translated, it gives CSVEGAGVGQPQHF.

This clone was observed a handful of times. V and J are TRBV6-5 and TRBJ2-2; TRBD2 is a possible D gene (5 bases). V lost 4 bases and J 5 bases, leaving 5 bases between the germline ends. CDR1 and CDR2 (germline): MNHEY, SVGAGI. This CDR3 is built from 12 residues. The CDR3 loop is CASSSGTGELFF. Here the CDR3 DNA reads TGTGCCAGCAGTTCGGGAACCGGGGAGCTGTTTTTT.

In its sample, this clone was seen a few times. The gene calls are TRBV2 and TRBJ2-1; TRBD1 matches at 9 bases. The CDR3 sequence is 14 residues long. After removal of 6 bases from V and 1 base from J, the junction contained 1 base not matched to a gene. Germline V gene sequence: CDR1 SNHLY, CDR2 FYNNEI. DNA for the CDR3: TGTGCCAGCAGAGGGACAGGGTCCTACAATGAGCAGTTCTTC. Its translation is CASRGTGSYNEQFF.

The chain employs TRBV20-1 and TRBJ2-7; D is possibly TRBD2 (6 bases). Germline V CDR1 and CDR2: DFQATT, SNEGSKA (reference sequence). The CDR3 covers 10 residues. Trimming shortened V by 5 bases and J by 9 bases, and 11 bases separated the two germline ends. The DNA for the CDR3 is TGCAGTGCTGGGACTGTCCTGCAGTACTTC. As protein: CSAGTVLQYF.